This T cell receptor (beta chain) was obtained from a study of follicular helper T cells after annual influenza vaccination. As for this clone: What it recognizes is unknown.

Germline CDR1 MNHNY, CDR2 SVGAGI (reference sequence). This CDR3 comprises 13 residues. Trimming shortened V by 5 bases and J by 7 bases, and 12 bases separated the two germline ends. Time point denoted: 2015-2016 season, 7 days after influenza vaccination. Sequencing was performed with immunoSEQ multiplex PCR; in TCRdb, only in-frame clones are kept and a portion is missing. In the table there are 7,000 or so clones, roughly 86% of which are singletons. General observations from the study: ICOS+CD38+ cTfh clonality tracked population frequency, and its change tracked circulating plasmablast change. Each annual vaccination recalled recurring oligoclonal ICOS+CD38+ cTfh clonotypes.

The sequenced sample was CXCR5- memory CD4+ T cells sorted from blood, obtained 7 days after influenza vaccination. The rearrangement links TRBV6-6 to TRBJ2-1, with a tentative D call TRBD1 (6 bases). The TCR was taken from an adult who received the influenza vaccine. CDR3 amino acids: CASSTQGMNEQFF. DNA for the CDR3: TGTGCCAGCAGTACGCAGGGGATGAATGAGCAGTTCTTC.